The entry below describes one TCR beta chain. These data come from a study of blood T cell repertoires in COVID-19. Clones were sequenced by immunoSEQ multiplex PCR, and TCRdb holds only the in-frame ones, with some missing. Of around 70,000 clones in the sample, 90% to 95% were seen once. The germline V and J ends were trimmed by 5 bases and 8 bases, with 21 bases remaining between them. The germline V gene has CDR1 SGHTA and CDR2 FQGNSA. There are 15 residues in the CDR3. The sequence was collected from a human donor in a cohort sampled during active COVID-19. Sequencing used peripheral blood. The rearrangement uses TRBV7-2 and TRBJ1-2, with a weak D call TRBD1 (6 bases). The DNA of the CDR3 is TGTGCCAGCAGCACCCCGGGACACATAACGGGAGGCTACACCTTC. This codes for CASSTPGHITGGYTF.